This paragraph reports one T cell receptor (beta chain). This clonotype was observed at least ten times. No antigen is known for it. One base away there is no much larger clone; base qualities are not given. These data are taken from a study of early T cells in non-severe SARS-CoV-2 infection (dated by TCRdb to about 2021). A note on the overall study: TCR sequencing used bulk RNA from unsorted whole blood, so alpha and beta chains could not be paired.

The study at large found these results: Matching against VDJdb was skewed toward anti-spike CD8 responses, likely underestimated virus-specific expansions, and missed private and CD4 specificities.

The library was generated by 5' RACE. The run used a NextSeq 500. The TCR library protocol attached unique molecular identifiers to individual cDNA molecules to correct for sequencing error and PCR bias. Sequencing covered both TCR alpha and beta chains, and within each sample the abundances of alpha and beta sequences were tightly co-correlated. On the authors' methods: Decombinator V4 was used to perform V gene, J gene and CDR3 annotation of TCR sequences. Expanded TCRs were defined as changing significantly between any two time points under a Poisson model with p below 0.0001. TCR abundances were normalised to the total number of TCRs sequenced per sample and were expressed as counts per million. TRAV1-2 paired with TRAJ12, TRAJ20 or TRAJ33 defined MAIT TCRs, while TRAV10 paired with TRAJ18 defined iNKT TCRs. VDJdb, accessed 1 November 2021, was searched for CMV, EBV and SARS-CoV-2 annotated TCRs, with TCRs annotated for multiple antigens excluded. The public reads were run again by TCRdb, first through fastp at Q25 and then through MiXCR, and only productive beta chains were kept. Under each unique CDR3 protein, matching rows form one entry showing the most common genes and DNA. The V and J calls were not made by the authors but by TCRdb's processing. The sample table records 70,000 to 85,000 distinct CDR3 sequences; approximately 5% of these occur just once. The top ten constitute under 8% of the sample.

V lost 3 bases and J lost 4 bases; the stretch between them is 11 bases long. Sequences SQVTM (CDR1) and ANQGSEA (CDR2) are obtained from the germline V gene. The CDR3 measures 13 amino acids from cysteine to phenylalanine. Solely the CDR3 DNA is kept, with 39 bases framed from the first base. This was a case-control study nested in a cohort of healthcare workers in London, UK, who had nasopharyngeal swab PCR tests and blood samples taken every week. Healthcare workers were recruited between 23 and 31 March 2020, during the week of the UK lockdown, and were followed weekly for up to 16 weeks. The sequence was collected from an adult who was a healthcare worker with PCR-confirmed SARS-CoV-2 infection or an uninfected control (not recorded which). The sample was whole blood, taken at baseline. The chain employs TRBV29-1 and TRBJ2-3; TRBD2 is possibly the D segment (6 matching bases). The bases read TGCAGCGTTGAGTCTACGGGGGCAGATACGCAGTATTTT. Its translation is CSVESTGADTQYF.